Each of the 12 T cell receptor beta chains below was sequenced from the same sample in a study of response to subunit inactivated influenza vaccine. TCRdb reanalysed the RT-PCR reads using MiXCR and keeps one entry per CDR3 protein. The table records 500,000 to 600,000 distinct CDR3 sequences, roughly 15% of them present only once. The material was PBMCs from blood, obtained 12 days after vaccination. These receptors were taken from a middle-aged man who received an inactivated influenza vaccine.

The sample holds a few counts of this clonotype. The chain recombines TRBV28 with TRBJ1-4, with a possible D match to TRBD1 (5 bases). The CDR3 contains 14 residues. V shed 6 bases and J shed 8 bases, with 16 bases lying between them. Germline CDR1 reads MDHEN; CDR2 reads SYDVKM. The CDR3 spells CASSGGSSAEKLFF. The CDR3 coding sequence is TGTGCCAGCAGCGGGGGGAGCTCGGCGGAAAAACTGTTTTTT.

This chain uses TRBV19 with TRBJ2-1, with D maybe TRBD2 (7 bases). Trimming cost V 7 bases and J 8 bases, with 12 bases left between them. Germline CDR1 is LNHDA and CDR2 is SQIVND (reference sequence). There are 12 residues in the CDR3. CDR3 sequence reads: CASTSGGHEQFF. The CDR3 nucleotides are TGTGCCAGTACCTCGGGGGGCCATGAGCAGTTCTTC.

The chain recombines TRBV3-1 with TRBJ2-7; D gene ambiguous. This CDR3 is built from 19 residues. Germline CDR1 reads LGHDT; CDR2 reads YNNKEL (reference sequence). The CDR3 reads CTFSRRTRAFEPNSYEQYF. In DNA, the CDR3 is TGTACCTTCAGTCGCCGCACTCGGGCATTTGAGCCAAACTCCTACGAGCAGTACTTC.

The chain uses TRBV12-3 or TRBV12-4 and TRBJ2-4; 7 bases agree with TRBD1. The CDR3 sequence is 13 residues long. The J segment lost 10 bases and the V segment lost 6 bases, leaving 9 bases of the junction unmatched. Here the CDR3 DNA reads TGTGCCAGCAGGACTACAGGGGTTGGAATTCAGTACTTC. Encoded protein: CASRTTGVGIQYF.

The V call is TRBV12-3 or TRBV12-4, the J call TRBJ2-1; D possibly corresponds to TRBD1 (5 bases). Trimming took off 6 bases at V and 0 bases at J, with 15 bases between the two ends. This CDR3 region has 16 residues. CDR3 amino acids: CASSLTATPSYNEQFF. The CDR3 DNA reads as TGTGCCAGCAGCTTGACAGCGACACCCTCCTACAATGAGCAGTTCTTC.

J is TRBJ2-1 and V is TRBV5-1, with 8 bases identical to TRBD2. This CDR3 is 16 amino acids long. V dropped 4 bases and J dropped 7; count of bases not matched to a gene: 13. The germline V gene encodes CDR1 SGHRS and CDR2 YFSETQ. The CDR3: CASSPGVYSGGNEQFF. DNA of the CDR3: TGCGCCAGCAGCCCTGGCGTGTACAGCGGGGGAAATGAGCAGTTCTTC.

The J gene is TRBJ2-3, the V gene TRBV5-6; D is possibly TRBD2 (5 bases). The length of the CDR3 is 16 residues. Germline lookup yields CDR1 SGHDT and CDR2 YYEEEE. Trimming pared 4 bases from V and 2 bases from J, leaving 17 bases between. The CDR3 loop reads CASSPVRIANTDTQYF. CDR3 bases: TGTGCCAGCAGCCCCGTTAGAATAGCGAACACAGATACGCAGTATTTT.

This clonotype has only a few counts. The chain carries TRBV12-3 or TRBV12-4 and TRBJ2-7; 8 nucleotides align to TRBD1. CDR3 length: 14 residues. V dropped 3 bases and J dropped 5; count of bases not matched to a gene: 6. The chain's CDR3 is CASSFFTGGNEQYF. The CDR3 DNA sequence: TGTGCCAGCAGTTTCTTCACAGGGGGGAACGAGCAGTACTTC.

The rearrangement uses TRBV3-1 and TRBJ2-5, with a possible D match to TRBD1 (5 bases). The CDR3 has 13 residues. The germline CDR1 and CDR2 sequences are LGHDT and YNNKEL (reference sequence). V gave up 1 base and J gave up 9 bases, with 12 bases separating them. The CDR3 spells CASSQVGLAAQYF. As DNA, the CDR3 is TGTGCCAGCAGCCAAGTGGGGCTCGCGGCCCAGTACTTC.

The chain uses TRBV10-2 and TRBJ1-5; D remains ambiguous. The V end was cut by 8 bases, the J end by 2 bases, with 10 bases between. The CDR3 sequence is 13 residues long. Germline CDR1 and CDR2: WSHSY and SAAADI. This CDR3 is CASREVGNQPQHF. CDR3 nucleotide sequence: TGCGCCAGCCGAGAGGTTGGCAATCAGCCCCAGCATTTT.

This clonotype was seen ten or more times. The V gene is TRBV12-3 or TRBV12-4, the J gene TRBJ2-7; 10 nucleotides line up with TRBD2. Trimming at V came to 6 bases and at J to 4 bases, leaving 0 bases not matched to a gene. This CDR3 has 12 amino acids. In DNA, the CDR3 is TGTGCCAGCAGACTAGCGGGATACGAGCAGTACTTC. Translating gives CASRLAGYEQYF.

The chain couples TRBV6-5 to TRBJ2-7; weak D call: TRBD2 (6 bases). Germline values: CDR1 MNHEY, CDR2 SVGAGI. CDR3 length equals 17 residues. V shed 2 bases and J shed 0 bases, with 17 bases lying between them. DNA of the CDR3: TGTGCCAGCAGTTACCCGTGGGGCGCGCGGGACTCCTACGAGCAGTACTTC. As protein: CASSYPWGARDSYEQYF.